The text below deals with one T cell receptor (beta chain). The antigen remains unidentified. TCRdb passed the multiplex PCR reads through MiXCR, listing each CDR3 protein once. Of 10,000 or so distinct CDR3 sequences listed, roughly 46% are singletons. This entry belongs to a study of breast tumors, draining lymph nodes, adjacent tissues. Regarding the study as a whole: Data fit most tumor T cells coming from lymph node, expanding in tumor. Luminal-like breast cancer showed significantly greater tumor-nontumor repertoire similarity than basal-like breast cancer did.

Germline CDR1 reads SGDLS; CDR2 reads YYNGEE. V dropped 3 bases and J dropped 0; count of bases not matched to a gene: 3. The CDR3 has 15 amino acids. The TCR sequence derives from a female donor with breast cancer. Some clones in this sample may be carry-over from other donors' samples. V and J are TRBV9 and TRBJ2-1; the match to TRBD1 covers 7 bases. Sequencing was done on a sample of tumor-adjacent breast tissue. The CDR3 coding sequence is TGTGCCAGCAGCGGCCGGGACAGCTCCTACAATGAGCAGTTCTTC. It is translated as CASSGRDSSYNEQFF.